Shown below are 2 T cell receptor beta chains from a single sample sequenced in a study of CD8 T cells in acute hepatitis C reinfection. Time point denoted: naive CD8 control sorted from an acute-time-point sample. Libraries were prepared by immunoSEQ multiplex PCR; TCRdb keeps only in-frame clonotypes and omits some of them. The data hold 30,000 to 45,000 clones, with 70% to 90% observed a single time. The sequenced sample consisted of naive CD8+ T cells from PBMCs. The receptors come from a woman aged 18-29 years who spontaneously cleared hepatitis C infection.

This chain links TRBV14 with TRBJ1-1, with D possibly being TRBD1 (5 bases). V gave up 0 bases and J gave up 0 bases, with 11 bases separating them. CDR1 SGHDN and CDR2 FVKESK come from the germline V gene. This CDR3 region has 16 residues. The CDR3 sequence is CASSQDKGAVNTEAFF. The CDR3 DNA follows: TGTGCCAGCAGCCAAGATAAAGGGGCGGTGAACACTGAAGCTTTCTTT.

This clone was detected only once. The chain has TRBV7-3 and TRBJ2-1; no clear D gene. With 4 bases removed from V and 8 bases from J, the gap between germline ends came to 12 bases. Germline CDR1 SGHTA, CDR2 FQGTGA. The CDR3 spans 13 residues. The DNA of the CDR3 is TGTGCCAGCAGCTCGACCTCTTACGATGAGCAGTTCTTC. This encodes CASSSTSYDEQFF. Full variable domain (missing parts from reference TRBV7-3 and TRBJ2-1): GAGVSQTPSNKVTEKGKYVELRCDPISGHTALYWYRQSLGQGPEFLIYFQGTGAADDSGLPNDRFFAVRPEGSVSTLKIQRTERGDSAVYLCASSSTSYDEQFFGPGTRLTVL.